This TCR beta chain was recorded in a study of blood T cell repertoires in COVID-19. Overall study context: Researchers got acute and convalescent COVID-19 samples from the United States, Italy and Spain. Sources were T cells, B-cell-depleted T cells, or PBMCs; the material itself was cDNA or gDNA.

The CDR3 consists of 19 residues. V was pared by 1 base and J by 6 bases, with 15 bases of the junction left unmatched. Germline V CDR1 and CDR2: LGHDT, YNNKEL (reference sequence). The assay was immunoSEQ multiplex PCR, and TCRdb's table has in-frame clones only and misses some. The sample lists roughly 45,000 clones, roughly 93% occurring once. Seattle participants joined during active infection and were tracked over time. The receptor comes from a man aged 60 to 69 with COVID-19, enrolled during active disease. The chain is built from TRBV3-1 (or the pseudogene TRBV3-2) and TRBJ1-4, with TRBD1 matching 9 bases. The sequenced sample was peripheral blood. The CDR3 loop reads CASSQGFPGQGLVDEKLFF. The CDR3 DNA reads TGTGCCAGCAGCCAAGGGTTTCCGGGACAGGGTCTAGTTGATGAAAAACTGTTTTTT.